The clone carrying this T cell receptor beta chain showed up just a few times. Its antigen is as yet unknown. This may arise from a read error, as a much more abundant clone is one base away. This entry comes from a study of regulatory T cells in long-lasting Graves disease. Points from the study as a whole: Among persistent patients, a larger number of public clonotypes were shared (approximately 2,900) than among newly diagnosed patients (approximately 970).

The CDR3 is 15 amino acids. Germline loops: CDR1 MNHEY, CDR2 SVGAGI. Libraries of TCR beta came from iRepertoire HTBI primers plus Arm-PCR of CDR3 regions. The authors' processing: Throughout the samples, researchers identified fewer than 80 TRBV and approximately 15 TRBJ segments. A single record per CDR3 protein comes from TCRdb applying MiXCR to the multiplex PCR reads. The V and J calls reflect TCRdb's pipeline rather than the authors' work. The sample lists 700,000 or so distinct CDR3 sequences, around 32% occurring once. Time point given: persistent/refractory GD, antithyroid drugs over 5 years with positive TRAb. PBMCs provided the RNA from which the TCR library was made.

The genes are TRBV6-5 and TRBJ2-6; 8 nucleotides match TRBD1. The specimen comprised peripheral blood mononuclear cells (PBMCs), sampled when the disease was refractory, from a patient treated with antithyroid drugs. This TCR was recovered from a female donor with Graves disease. For the CDR3, the DNA is TGTGCCAACAGTTACAGGGGGACTGGGGCCAACGTCCTGACTTTC. As protein: CANSYRGTGANVLTF.